The present T cell receptor (beta chain) was sequenced within a study of blood T cell repertoires in COVID-19. Turning to the study itself: Spain, Italy and the United States supplied samples that represented acute and convalescent COVID-19.

Germline CDR1 reads MDHEN; CDR2 reads SYDVKM. V lost 5 bases and J lost 3, with 11 bases in between. There are 14 residues in the CDR3. Original handling: Amplification from reference gene primers served as the basis for estimated nucleated cell counts. Repertoires were generated with immunoSEQ multiplex PCR, while TCRdb's copy carries only in-frame clones and drops some. The DNA was the basis for D and trimming; V, J and clone size are from that table. This repertoire shows about 350,000 clones, 88% found once; its top ten account for just under 7.5%. Patients from Seattle were sampled longitudinally, starting during active infection.

The gene calls are TRBV28 and TRBJ2-4; the D gene is possibly TRBD1 (5 bases). This receptor was identified in a woman aged 65 to 85 with COVID-19, enrolled during active disease. The sample was peripheral blood. The CDR3 bases are TGTGCCAGCAGTCCTGACAGTGTCAAAAACATTCAGTACTTC. Translated: CASSPDSVKNIQYF.